These 10 T cell receptor beta chains were sequenced from one sample in a study of Graves' ophthalmopathy and Graves' hyperthyroidism. Amplified material comprised TCR beta CDR3 regions derived from RNA transcripts. The library came from an HTBI-primed first-round RT-PCR and a second-round multiplex PCR. MiXCR was run by TCRdb on the multiplex PCR reads, yielding one entry per CDR3 protein. The sample carries about 640,000 distinct CDR3 sequences, roughly 41% recorded once. Sequenced input: peripheral blood. Every receptor here comes from an adult man with Graves' ophthalmopathy.

This clonotype has ten or more counts. The chain is built from TRBV20-1 and TRBJ1-4; 7 bases agree with TRBD1. The germline gives CDR1 DFQATT, CDR2 SNEGSKA (reference sequence). The CDR3 consists of 12 residues. The V gene end was trimmed by 7 bases and the J gene end by 7 bases; junction bases not matched to a gene: 6. This CDR3 is CSVPGQSEKLFF. CDR3 nucleotide sequence: TGCAGTGTACCGGGACAGTCTGAAAAACTGTTTTTT.

In nucleotides, the CDR3 is TGTGCCTGGAGTGGTGCGGGCAACTATGGCTACACCTTC. This codes for CAWSGAGNYGYTF. The V call is TRBV30, the J call TRBJ1-2, with D unresolved. The V end was cut by 1 base, the J end by 2 bases, with 8 bases between. This CDR3 has 13 amino acids. The V gene's germline CDR1 is GTSNPN and CDR2 SVGIG (reference sequence).

This clonotype was observed many times. The V and J genes are TRBV9 and TRBJ1-6; 9 bases map to TRBD1. V shed 4 bases and J 9 bases; nucleotides not matched to a gene: 5. The CDR3 has 14 residues. Germline V gene data show CDR1 as SGDLS and CDR2 as YYNGEE. CDR3 coding DNA: TGTGCCAGCAGCTTATCGACAGGGGGTTCACCCCTCCACTTT. Protein product: CASSLSTGGSPLHF.

This clonotype was counted many times. Here the CDR3 reads CASSMRRSGSNQPQHF. The CDR3 region has the DNA TGTGCCAGTAGTATGCGAAGGTCAGGGAGCAATCAGCCCCAGCATTTT. The rearrangement uses TRBV19 and TRBJ1-5, with a possible D match to TRBD1 (5 bases). There are 16 residues in the CDR3. V was shortened by 3 bases and J by 1 base, with 13 bases between the two germline ends. Germline loops: CDR1 LNHDA, CDR2 SQIVND (reference sequence). Combining the CDR3 with reference TRBV19 and TRBJ1-5 gives the whole variable domain DGGITQSPKYLFRKEGQNVTLSCEQNLNHDAMYWYRQDPGQGLRLIYYSQIVNDFQKGDIAEGYSVSREKKESFPLTVTSAQKNPTAFYLCASSMRRSGSNQPQHFGDGTRLSIL.

There are many counts of this clonotype. The V call is TRBV6-6, the J call TRBJ1-6; TRBD1 might be the D (5 bases). The CDR3 contains 13 residues. V was pared by 4 bases and J by 6 bases, with 7 bases between. In germline, CDR1 is MNHNY, CDR2 SVGAGI (reference sequence). The CDR3 DNA reads as TGTGCCAGCAGTTTAGGGGTTAATTCACCCCTCCACTTT. Its translation: CASSLGVNSPLHF.

The table lists this clonotype with many counts. This chain uses TRBV29-1 with TRBJ2-7, with TRBD2 identical over 8 bases. V shed 4 bases, J shed 4 bases, and the junction held 9 bases outside the gene matches. This CDR3 region has 14 residues. Germline CDR1 is SQVTM and CDR2 is ANQGSEA. CDR3 loop: CSVGPPGGAYEQYF. The CDR3 DNA is TGCAGCGTTGGTCCGCCGGGAGGGGCTTACGAGCAGTACTTC.

This clonotype was observed at least ten times. V is TRBV12-3 or TRBV12-4 and J is TRBJ1-1; no definite D call. V was trimmed by 6 bases and J by 4 bases, leaving 9 bases between them. This CDR3 is built from 12 residues. This CDR3 reads CASSLGFTEAFF. CDR3 nucleotide sequence: TGTGCCAGCAGCCTTGGCTTCACTGAAGCTTTCTTT.

Concerning this clonotype itself: This sequence may be a read error, since a much larger clone differs from it by one base. CDR3 sequence reads: CAGNPPGISYEQYF. The CDR3 coding sequence is TGTGCCGGCAACCCGCCAGGGATCTCCTACGAGCAGTACTTC. The V and J genes are TRBV7-2 and TRBJ2-7; TRBD1 is a possible D gene (5 bases). The V end lost 11 bases, the J end lost 0 bases, and 17 bases lay between the germline ends. The CDR3 runs 14 residues. CDR1 and CDR2 from the germline V gene are SGHTA and FQGNSA.

CDR3 residues: CASTLEQGVATEAFF. The CDR3 region has the DNA TGTGCCAGTACCCTCGAACAGGGGGTGGCCACTGAAGCTTTCTTT. V gene TRBV19 combines with J gene TRBJ1-1; 8 bases are a match to TRBD1. This CDR3 contains 15 residues. V shed 7 bases, J shed 4 bases, and the junction held 11 bases outside the gene matches. From germline, CDR1 is LNHDA and CDR2 SQIVND (reference sequence).

In its sample, this clonotype was seen a few times. The rearrangement uses TRBV7-2 and TRBJ2-2; possible D gene TRBD2, 6 bases. CDR1 and CDR2 (germline): SGHTA, FQGNSA. V lost 6 bases and J lost 1, with 9 bases in between. The length of the CDR3 is 14 residues. CDR3 DNA: TGTGCCAGCAGTCCTAGCGTGAACACCGGGGAGCTGTTTTTT. Translating gives CASSPSVNTGELFF.